Below are 20 T cell receptor beta chains sequenced from a single sample in a study of blood T cells in healthy people across ages. The second PCR ran about 6 to 11 cycles with a sample-barcoded 5' primer and J-beta primers. TCRdb fed the 5' RACE reads into MiXCR, producing one record per CDR3 protein. The table records about 640,000 distinct CDR3 sequences, roughly 50% of them present only once. The sample taken for sequencing was blood. All receptors derive from a man in his 60s in good health.

V gene TRBV28 combines with J gene TRBJ1-6, with D possibly TRBD1 on 6 matching bases. Germline V gives CDR1 MDHEN, CDR2 SYDVKM. The CDR3 consists of 16 residues. Between the trimmed V and J ends, which lost 3 bases and 7 bases, there was a span of 16 bases. The CDR3 region is CASSFGGARMNSPLHF. CDR3 in DNA: TGTGCCAGCAGTTTCGGGGGGGCGCGGATGAATTCACCCCTCCACTTT.

The rearrangement joins TRBV6-6 to TRBJ2-5; TRBD1 aligns across 9 bases. Germline V gene sequence: CDR1 MNHNY, CDR2 SVGAGI (reference sequence). The CDR3 has 13 amino acids. The junction had 3 bases not matched to a gene; V was cut back by 8 bases and J by 2 bases. The CDR3, as DNA: TGTGCCAGCTATGACAGGGGGCAAGAGACCCAGTACTTC. This sequence encodes CASYDRGQETQYF.

V gene TRBV18 combines with J gene TRBJ1-1; no firm D call. Germline assignment: CDR1 KGHSH and CDR2 LQKENI. This CDR3 spans 15 amino acids. V was cut by 0 bases and J by 0 bases, with 8 bases left in between. In DNA form, the CDR3 reads TGTGCCAGCTCACCACCACTAGCCTTGAACACTGAAGCTTTCTTT. Translation gives CASSPPLALNTEAFF.

This rearrangement joins TRBV20-1 to TRBJ1-1; 9 nucleotides match TRBD1. From germline, CDR1 is DFQATT and CDR2 SNEGSKA (reference sequence). The length of the CDR3 is 12 residues. The V and J ends lost 4 bases and 8 bases, in that order; junction bases with no gene match: 5. The CDR3 bases are TGCAGTGCTATCGACAGGGGGTTCGAAGCTTTCTTT. It yields the protein CSAIDRGFEAFF.

The genes are TRBV6-5 and TRBJ1-2; the D gene is possibly TRBD1 (6 bases). V was shortened by 3 bases and J by 0 bases, with 11 bases between the two germline ends. Looked up from germline, CDR1 is MNHEY and CDR2 is SVGAGI. The CDR3 length is 15 residues. CDR3 bases: TGTGCCAGCAGTTATTCCCGGGGGCCTAACTATGGCTACACCTTC. Translation gives CASSYSRGPNYGYTF.

The CDR3 DNA is TGTGCCAGCAGTTTATACCCGACAGGGGGGTACGAGCAGTACTTC. Its translation: CASSLYPTGGYEQYF. This chain joins TRBV27 and TRBJ2-7; 9 positions agree with TRBD1. Looked up from germline, CDR1 is MNHEY and CDR2 is SMNVEV (reference sequence). Unmatched junction bases numbered 5, after V lost 1 base and J lost 4 bases. The CDR3 is 15 amino acids.

In this sample, this clonotype turned up many times. This chain links TRBV7-2 with TRBJ2-5; TRBD2 matches 7 bases. CDR3 length equals 14 residues. The trim removed 2 bases at V and 5 bases at J, leaving 5 bases unmatched. CDR1 SGHTA and CDR2 FQGNSA come from the germline V gene. The CDR3 DNA reads TGTGCCAGCAGCTTAAGGCGGGGAGGGGAGACCCAGTACTTC. This sequence encodes CASSLRRGGETQYF.

This sequence joins TRBV4-2 and TRBJ2-5; TRBD1 agrees at 8 bases. Per germline, CDR1 LGHNA and CDR2 YNFKEQ. CDR3 size: 14 residues. With V trimmed by 2 bases and J by 5 bases, 4 bases remained unmatched. The CDR3 nucleotides are TGTGCCAGCAGCCAACCGACAGGGGTCGAGACCCAGTACTTC. Translated: CASSQPTGVETQYF.

The gene calls are TRBV7-2 and TRBJ1-2, with D uncertain. Germline V gene lookup returns CDR1 SGHTA and CDR2 FQGNSA. The CDR3 has 13 amino acids. V gave up 2 bases and J gave up 8 bases, with 12 bases separating them. CDR3 residues: CASSLQEGSGYTF. The CDR3 bases are TGTGCCAGCAGCTTACAGGAAGGGAGCGGCTACACCTTC.

DNA of the CDR3: TGTGCCAGCAGTCAGCATCCCGGGACAGTCTCTGGGGCCAACGTCCTGACTTTC. Amino acids: CASSQHPGTVSGANVLTF. The chain is built from TRBV7-2 and TRBJ2-6; 7 nucleotides align to TRBD1. The J segment lost 0 bases and the V segment lost 6 bases, leaving 11 bases of the junction unmatched. Germline assignment: CDR1 SGHTA and CDR2 FQGNSA. CDR3 length: 18 residues.

This chain joins TRBV29-1 and TRBJ2-1; D gene unclear. Gene TRBJ2-7 matches the end of the DNA better, so the J call may be wrong. Per the germline V gene, CDR1 is SQVTM and CDR2 is ANQGSEA. CDR3 length equals 13 residues. CDR3 bases: TGCAGCGTCAGAAGGAGCTCCTACAATGAGCAGTACTTC. Protein product: CSVRRSSYNEQYF.

The chain links TRBV29-1 to TRBJ2-1, with TRBD1 identical over 8 bases. J lost 7 bases, V lost 5 bases, and 4 bases had no gene match. Germline loops: CDR1 SQVTM, CDR2 ANQGSEA. The CDR3 contains 12 residues. The CDR3 bases are TGCAGCGTTTCGGACAGGGTGAATGAGCAGTTCTTC. Amino acid sequence: CSVSDRVNEQFF.

The V gene is TRBV28, the J gene TRBJ2-2; maybe TRBD1 (6 bases). The CDR3 is 16 amino acids. The germline gives CDR1 MDHEN, CDR2 SYDVKM. V was cut by 6 bases and J by 1 base, with 15 bases left in between. CDR3 region: CASSNRVGGNTGELFF. The CDR3 coding sequence is TGTGCCAGCAGCAACAGGGTCGGAGGGAACACCGGGGAGCTGTTTTTT.

The chain links TRBV12-3 or TRBV12-4 to TRBJ2-3; D assignment may be TRBD1 or TRBD2 (6 bases each). The ends were cut back, 3 bases at V and 8 bases at J, with 18 bases in the middle. CDR3 length equals 15 residues. CDR3 nucleotide sequence: TGTGCCAGCAGTTTTGGGGGGACCCAGGGGCGTACGCAGTATTTT. Residues: CASSFGGTQGRTQYF.

This chain links TRBV6-1 with TRBJ1-5; D remains unclear. From germline, CDR1 is MNHNS and CDR2 SASEGT. Trimming stripped 2 bases from V and 5 bases from J, with 13 bases between. This CDR3 region has 15 residues. The DNA of the CDR3 is TGTGCCAGCAGTGAACGAGAAGCCATGTATCAGCCCCAGCATTTT. It translates to CASSEREAMYQPQHF.

This sequence joins TRBV28 and TRBJ2-2; TRBD2 might be the D (6 bases). Germline V gene sequence: CDR1 MDHEN, CDR2 SYDVKM. Trimming took off 8 bases at V and 2 bases at J, with 12 bases between the two ends. The CDR3 has 14 residues. The CDR3 loop is CASWGGVNTGELFF. The CDR3 coding sequence is TGTGCCAGCTGGGGCGGGGTAAACACCGGGGAGCTGTTTTTT.

J is TRBJ1-2 and V is TRBV25-1, with TRBD1 matching over 8 bases. The CDR3 consists of 14 residues. Germline V gene lookup returns CDR1 MGHDK and CDR2 SYGVNS. The V gene end was trimmed by 8 bases and the J gene end by 0 bases; junction bases not matched to a gene: 5. DNA of the CDR3: TGTGCCAGCGGAGGGACAGGAGCTAACTATGGCTACACCTTC. Its translation: CASGGTGANYGYTF.

This chain connects TRBV12-3 or TRBV12-4 to TRBJ2-7; D remains unclear. The DNA end lines up better with TRBJ2-5; the J call may be wrong. The CDR3 sequence is 14 residues long. DNA of the CDR3: TGTGCCAGCAGTTTATTTCGCCCCCAAGAGACCCAGTACTTC. Protein product: CASSLFRPQETQYF.

This clonotype appeared a few times. The CDR3 DNA reads as TGCAGTGCAGTCCTAGCGGGGGGTTCCTACGAGCAGTACTTC. Its protein product is CSAVLAGGSYEQYF. The V gene is TRBV20-1, the J gene TRBJ2-7, with TRBD2 matching 11 bases. With 6 bases clipped from V and 1 base from J, the junction kept 5 bases outside the gene matches. Germline CDR1 and CDR2: DFQATT and SNEGSKA (reference sequence). This CDR3 contains 14 residues.

The chain uses TRBV4-1 and TRBJ1-1; 9 bases are shared with TRBD1. Germline V gene lookup returns CDR1 MGHRA and CDR2 YSYEKL. The CDR3 length is 16 residues. V gave up 4 bases and J gave up 0 bases; unmatched junction bases: 6. The CDR3 DNA follows: TGCGCCAGCAGCCGTTCGGGACAGGGACTGAACACTGAAGCTTTCTTT. This translates into CASSRSGQGLNTEAFF.